A single sample is the source of the 11 T cell receptor beta chains below, sequenced in a study of blood T cell repertoires in COVID-19 (dated by TCRdb to about 2020). The method behind the library was the immunoSEQ multiplex PCR assay. Drawn from immuneACCESS, this table holds only the in-frame rearrangements with V and J called that TCRdb kept. Clones are partly lost; checked studies trace under half to an unresolved V gene and leave the rest unexplained. Across this sample there are 250,000 to 300,000 clones, with roughly four fifths seen only once. The top ten clones comprise over 4% of the sample. The specimen sequenced was PBMCs or T cells enriched from blood (not recorded which). These receptor sequences come from a man between 35 and 55 years old who had been exposed to COVID-19.

This clone was detected once. The rearrangement uses TRBV27 and TRBJ1-2; 8 bases are shared with TRBD1. V shed 5 bases, J shed 5 bases, and the junction held 7 bases outside the gene matches. The germline CDR1 and CDR2 sequences are MNHEY and SMNVEV (reference sequence). The CDR3 is 14 amino acids. CDR3 sequence reads: CASSAQGGIYGYTF. The CDR3 DNA is TGTGCCAGCAGTGCACAGGGGGGGATTTATGGCTACACCTTC.

V and J are TRBV7-2 and TRBJ1-5; 9 nucleotides align to TRBD1. After removal of 6 bases from V and 4 bases from J, the junction contained 7 bases not matched to a gene. Germline assignment: CDR1 SGHTA and CDR2 FQGNSA. The CDR3 totals 15 residues. CDR3 nucleotide sequence: TGTGCCAGCAGAACCGGGACAGGGCTAAATCAGCCCCAGCATTTT. It yields the protein CASRTGTGLNQPQHF. The variable domain in full, with the rest retrieved from reference TRBV7-2 and TRBJ1-5, is GAGVSQSPSNKVTEKGKDVELRCDPISGHTALYWYRQSLGQGLEFLIYFQGNSAPDKSGLPSDRFSAERTGGSVSTLTIQRTQQEDSAVYLCASRTGTGLNQPQHFGDGTRLSIL.

V gene TRBV13 combines with J gene TRBJ1-1; possibly TRBD1 for D (6 bases). Germline loops: CDR1 PRHDT, CDR2 FYEKMQ (reference sequence). The CDR3 has 15 amino acids. V was pared by 0 bases and J by 4 bases, with 12 bases between. Here the CDR3 reads CASSLGGQPSTEAFF. DNA of the CDR3: TGTGCCAGCAGCTTAGGTGGACAGCCCTCCACTGAAGCTTTCTTT.

The gene calls are TRBV7-9 and TRBJ2-2; TRBD1 aligns across 10 bases. The CDR3 length is 16 residues. V shed 8 bases, J shed 5 bases, and the junction held 11 bases outside the gene matches. The germline V gene encodes CDR1 SEHNR and CDR2 FQNEAQ (reference sequence). CDR3: CASGHDPGQGTGELFF. CDR3 DNA: TGTGCCAGCGGCCACGATCCGGGACAGGGGACCGGGGAGCTGTTTTTT. Full variable domain (rest looked up from reference TRBV7-9 and TRBJ2-2): DTGVSQNPRHKITKRGQNVTFRCDPISEHNRLYWYRQTLGQGPEFLTYFQNEAQLEKSRLLSDRFSAERPKGSFSTLEIQRTEQGDSAMYLCASGHDPGQGTGELFFGEGSRLTVL.

The chain carries TRBV19 and TRBJ2-2, with 11 nucleotides matching TRBD1. The germline V gene encodes CDR1 LNHDA and CDR2 SQIVND (reference sequence). The CDR3 is made up of 13 amino acids. Trimming cost V 8 bases and J 10 bases; bases outside gene matches: 6. This chain's CDR3 is CASRTGGLEELFF. The CDR3 nucleotides read TGTGCCAGTCGGACAGGGGGCCTGGAGGAGCTGTTTTTT.

This clone occurred a few times. CDR3 in DNA: TGTGCTAGTGCCCCGGTTTTAGGGGAACAGTTCTTC. This gives the protein CASAPVLGEQFF. J is TRBJ2-1 and V is TRBV12-5; D perhaps matches TRBD1 (5 bases). Per germline, CDR1 LGHNT and CDR2 FRNRAP. Trimming stripped 7 bases from V and 13 bases from J, with 17 bases between. The CDR3 totals 12 residues.

The table lists this clone with a few counts. The V and J genes are TRBV19 and TRBJ2-3, with 14 nucleotides matching TRBD2. CDR3 length: 17 residues. Germline loops: CDR1 LNHDA, CDR2 SQIVND (reference sequence). The V and J ends lost 1 base and 6 bases, in that order; junction bases with no gene match: 6. The CDR3 region is CASSIGGTSGSFDTQYF. The DNA of the CDR3 is TGTGCCAGTAGTATAGGGGGGACTAGCGGGAGTTTCGATACGCAGTATTTT.

The chain uses TRBV6-6 and TRBJ2-1, with a weak D call TRBD1 (6 bases). The CDR3 consists of 13 residues. V was shortened by 6 bases and J by 2 bases, with 8 bases between the two germline ends. CDR1 is MNHNY and CDR2 is SVGAGI in the germline V gene (reference sequence). The CDR3 reads CASSSGAYNEQFF. CDR3 nucleotide sequence: TGTGCCAGCAGCTCAGGGGCCTACAATGAGCAGTTCTTC.

This clone was picked up one time. The V and J genes are TRBV19 and TRBJ2-7; 9 nucleotides match TRBD1. The CDR3 loop spans 14 amino acids. In germline, CDR1 is LNHDA, CDR2 SQIVND (reference sequence). V gave up 4 bases and J gave up 4 bases; unmatched junction bases: 5. CDR3 sequence reads: CASSTTGGLYEQYF. DNA of the CDR3: TGTGCCAGTAGTACAACAGGGGGCCTGTACGAGCAGTACTTC.

The chain couples TRBV2 to TRBJ1-2; 7 nucleotides align to TRBD1. This CDR3 has 13 amino acids. With 6 bases clipped from V and 5 bases from J, the junction kept 6 bases outside the gene matches. The germline CDR1 and CDR2 sequences are SNHLY and FYNNEI. CDR3 nucleotides: TGTGCCAGCAGAAGGGGGCGCGGTTATGGCTACACCTTC. Translation gives CASRRGRGYGYTF.

The chain links TRBV6-4 to TRBJ1-5, with 8 bases identical to TRBD1. Germline trimming cut 4 bases from V and 2 bases from J; bases unmatched to any gene: 7. Germline V CDR1 and CDR2: MRHNA, SNTAGT. The CDR3 is 16 amino acids. Here the CDR3 reads CASSGNEQGGNQPQHF. Here the CDR3 DNA reads TGTGCCAGCAGTGGAAACGAACAGGGGGGCAATCAGCCCCAGCATTTT.